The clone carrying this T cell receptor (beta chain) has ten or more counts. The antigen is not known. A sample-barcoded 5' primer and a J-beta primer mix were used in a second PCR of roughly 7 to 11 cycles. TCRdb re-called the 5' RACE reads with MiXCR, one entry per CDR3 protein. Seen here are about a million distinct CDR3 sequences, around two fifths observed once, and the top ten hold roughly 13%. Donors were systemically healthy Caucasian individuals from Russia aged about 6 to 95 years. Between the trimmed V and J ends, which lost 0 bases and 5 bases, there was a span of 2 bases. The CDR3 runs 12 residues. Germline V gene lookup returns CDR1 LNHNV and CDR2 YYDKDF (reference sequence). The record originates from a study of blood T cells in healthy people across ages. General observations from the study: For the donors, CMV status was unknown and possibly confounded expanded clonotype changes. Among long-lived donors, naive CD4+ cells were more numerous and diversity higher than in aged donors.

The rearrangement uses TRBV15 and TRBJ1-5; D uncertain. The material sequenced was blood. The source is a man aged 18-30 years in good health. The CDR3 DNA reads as TGTGCCACCAGCAGAGATGATCAGCCCCAGCATTTT. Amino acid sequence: CATSRDDQPQHF. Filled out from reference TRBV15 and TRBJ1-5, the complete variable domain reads DAMVIQNPRYQVTQFGKPVTLSCSQTLNHNVMYWYQQKSSQAPKLLFHYYDKDFNNEADTPDNFQSRRPNTSFCFLDIRSPGLGDTAMYLCATSRDDQPQHFGDGTRLSIL.